This is a list of T cell receptor beta chains from one sample in a study of CD8+ T cells in alopecia areata. Sequencing was performed with immunoSEQ multiplex PCR; in TCRdb, only in-frame clones are kept and a portion is missing. The table lists some 98,000 clones, 60% to 75% of them singletons, with around a sixth in the top ten. Specimen: CD8+ T cells sorted from blood, collected at week 4, from a patient treated with tofacitinib. These receptors originate from a human donor with alopecia areata. Each CDR3 is given with its conserved first and last residue. The order of the fields is V gene, D gene, clone size, J gene, CDR3 DNA, CDR3 protein. A D gene is named only where the DNA matches it firmly. Size is omitted from some rows. Given values are once, few, many or a class for expanded clones.

TRBV27	NA	NA	TRBJ2-7	TGTGCCAGCATGATACTATCCTACGAGCAGTACTTC	CASMILSYEQYF
TRBV4-3	TRBD2	NA	TRBJ2-5	TGCGCCAGCAGCCAAGCCAGCGGGGGCGCCAGTGCCCAGTACTTC	CASSQASGGASAQYF
TRBV30	NA	NA	TRBJ2-7	TGTGCCTTCGAGACTAGCTACGAGCAGTACTTC	CAFETSYEQYF
TRBV7-9	NA	NA	TRBJ1-1	TGTGCCAGCAGCTCGAAGAACACTGAAGCTTTCTTT	CASSSKNTEAFF
TRBV5-1	TRBD1	NA	TRBJ2-7	TGCGCCAGCAGCCCTCCAGGGACAGGGGGCTCCTACGAGCAGTACTTC	CASSPPGTGGSYEQYF
TRBV5-6	NA	once	TRBJ1-2	TGTGCCAGCAGCTCGGACCTTCGGCAGGCGGTGGATGGCTACACCTTC	CASSSDLRQAVDGYTF
TRBV2	TRBD2	many	TRBJ2-3	TGTGCCAGCAGTGGGACTAGCGGGGGCACAGATACGCAGTATTTT	CASSGTSGGTDTQYF
TRBV27	NA	NA	TRBJ2-7	TGTGCCAGCAGTTTATCGGGGCCGGACTTCGACTACGAGCAGTACTTC	CASSLSGPDFDYEQYF
TRBV25-1	NA	few	TRBJ2-7	TGTGCCAGCAGTGAATGGGGAGGGGGCTACGAGCAGTACTTC	CASSEWGGGYEQYF
TRBV19	NA	few	TRBJ1-5	TGTGCCAGTAGTATAACGGAGGGAGAAGGGGGTAGCAATCAGCCCCAGCATTTT	CASSITEGEGGSNQPQHF
TRBV29-1	NA	NA	TRBJ1-1	TGCAGCGCTCCCTGGGGGGTTCTTAGGTCCTTT	CSAPWGVLRSF
TRBV27	TRBD2	NA	TRBJ2-7	TGTGCCAGCAGTTTATCGACTAGCGGGTTCATAGCCTACGAGCAGTACTTC	CASSLSTSGFIAYEQYF
TRBV28	NA	few	TRBJ2-7	TGTGCCAGCCATAACTCCTACGAGCAGTACTTC	CASHNSYEQYF
TRBV7-3	NA	few	TRBJ2-6	TGTGCCAGCAGCTCCAACTCTGGGGCCAACGTCCTGACTTTC	CASSSNSGANVLTF
TRBV5-1	NA	NA	TRBJ2-7	TGCGCCAGCAGCTGGGCCACAGACCACTACGAGCAGTACTTC	CASSWATDHYEQYF
TRBV10-3	NA	NA	TRBJ2-7	TGTGCCATCAGCCCCGGGGACTCCTACGAGCAGTACTTC	CAISPGDSYEQYF
TRBV27	NA	NA	TRBJ2-7	TGTGCCAGCGGTCGGGGAGGGGGCTCCTACGAGCAGTACTTC	CASGRGGGSYEQYF
TRBV5-1	TRBD1	few	TRBJ2-2	TGCGCCAGCAGCAATGACAGGGGGCACCTCACCGGGGAGCTGTTTTTT	CASSNDRGHLTGELFF
TRBV5-1	NA	NA	TRBJ1-6	TGCGCCAGCAGCCAGGGATTATTAGACAATTCACCCCTCCACTTT	CASSQGLLDNSPLHF
TRBV5-1	NA	NA	TRBJ2-7	TGCGCCAGCAGCGAGGACGACTACGAGCAGTACTTC	CASSEDDYEQYF
TRBV6-5	NA	NA	TRBJ2-3	TGTGCCAGCAGCGAGGTCGGATCCACAGATACGCAGTATTTT	CASSEVGSTDTQYF
TRBV30	NA	once	TRBJ1-2	TGTGCCTGGAGTGTACAGACAGGCCGCTACACCTTC	CAWSVQTGRYTF
TRBV6-6	NA	NA	TRBJ1-2	TGTGCCAGCAGTTACTCGCCGTCGGGGAACTATGGCTACACCTTC	CASSYSPSGNYGYTF
TRBV6-6	TRBD2	NA	TRBJ2-5	TGTGCCAGCAGCCAGACTAGCGGGGCTCAGACCCAGTACTTC	CASSQTSGAQTQYF
TRBV7-9	NA	NA	TRBJ1-2	TGTGCCAGCACCTCCGGGGGGGGTCCGGGCTACACCTTC	CASTSGGGPGYTF
TRBV29-1	NA	NA	TRBJ1-2	TGCAGCGTTGAATTGAGGCGTGGACAGAACTATGGCTACACCTTC	CSVELRRGQNYGYTF